The T cell receptor (beta chain) under discussion was sequenced for a study of blood T cell repertoires in COVID-19. In the study overall: Both acute and convalescent COVID-19 samples were obtained from the United States, Italy and Spain. Sample material is recorded as cDNA or gDNA derived from T cells, B-cell-depleted T cells, or PBMCs.

The age range of participants was about 18 to 89 years, with residence in under 25 US areas. Original methodology: Estimation of nucleated cell counts relied on the amplification of reference gene primers. TCRdb keeps only in-frame clones here, not all; method: immunoSEQ multiplex PCR. Clonal size and the V and J genes are those of that table, whereas D and trimming came from the DNA. The table records some 290,000 clones, approximately 90% of them present only once. V shed 3 bases and J shed 6 bases, with 13 bases lying between them. Germline V gives CDR1 SGHTS, CDR2 YDEGEE. The CDR3 is 14 residues long.

Material for sequencing was PBMCs or T cells enriched from blood (not recorded which). The receptor was derived from a woman aged 40-49 years with acute COVID-19. J is TRBJ1-5 and V is TRBV5-8; D possibly corresponds to TRBD1 (6 bases). CDR3 protein: CASSSTGRGQPQHF. The CDR3 DNA follows: TGTGCCAGCAGCTCAACAGGGAGAGGTCAGCCCCAGCATTTT.